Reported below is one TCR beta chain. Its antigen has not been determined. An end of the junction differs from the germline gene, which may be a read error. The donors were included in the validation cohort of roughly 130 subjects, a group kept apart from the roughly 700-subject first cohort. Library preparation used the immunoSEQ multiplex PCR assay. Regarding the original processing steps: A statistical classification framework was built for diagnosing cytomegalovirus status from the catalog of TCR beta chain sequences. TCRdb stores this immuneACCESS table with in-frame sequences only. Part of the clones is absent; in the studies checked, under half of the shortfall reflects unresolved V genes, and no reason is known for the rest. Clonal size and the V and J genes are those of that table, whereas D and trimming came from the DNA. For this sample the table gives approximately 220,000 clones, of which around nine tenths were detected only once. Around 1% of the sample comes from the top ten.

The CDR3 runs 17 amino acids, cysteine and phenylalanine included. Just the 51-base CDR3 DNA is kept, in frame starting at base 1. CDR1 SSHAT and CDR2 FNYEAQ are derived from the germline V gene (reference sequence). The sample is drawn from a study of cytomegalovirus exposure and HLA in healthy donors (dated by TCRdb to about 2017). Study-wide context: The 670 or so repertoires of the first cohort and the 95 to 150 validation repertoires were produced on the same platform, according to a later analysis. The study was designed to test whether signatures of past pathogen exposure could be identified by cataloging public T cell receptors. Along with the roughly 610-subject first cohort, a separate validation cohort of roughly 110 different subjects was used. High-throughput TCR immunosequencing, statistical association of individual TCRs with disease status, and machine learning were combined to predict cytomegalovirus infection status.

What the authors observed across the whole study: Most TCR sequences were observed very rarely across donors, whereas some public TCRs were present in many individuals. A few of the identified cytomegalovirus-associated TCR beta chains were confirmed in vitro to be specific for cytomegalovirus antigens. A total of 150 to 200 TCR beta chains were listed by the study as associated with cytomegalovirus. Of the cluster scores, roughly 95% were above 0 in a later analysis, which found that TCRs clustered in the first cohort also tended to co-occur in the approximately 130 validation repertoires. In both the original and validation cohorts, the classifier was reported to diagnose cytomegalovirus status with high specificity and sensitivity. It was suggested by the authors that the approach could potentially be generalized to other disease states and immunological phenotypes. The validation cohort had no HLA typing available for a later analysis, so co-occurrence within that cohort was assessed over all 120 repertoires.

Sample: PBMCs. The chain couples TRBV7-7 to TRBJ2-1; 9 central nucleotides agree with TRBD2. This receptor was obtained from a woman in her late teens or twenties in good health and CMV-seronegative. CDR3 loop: CASSLTSGYSSYNEQFF. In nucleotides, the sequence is TGTGCTAGCAGCTTAACTAGCGGGTATAGCTCCTACAATGAGCAGTTCTTC.